This T cell receptor beta chain appears in the sequencing data of a study of blood T cell repertoires in COVID-19. Looking at the study overall: COVID-19 samples from acute and convalescent phases originated in the United States, Italy and Spain. Sources were T cells, B-cell-depleted T cells, or PBMCs; the material itself was cDNA or gDNA.

Per the original data handling: By means of reference gene primer amplification, nucleated cell counts were estimated. Profiling relied on immunoSEQ multiplex PCR, and the TCRdb table lists in-frame clones only, not all of them. V and J calls plus clone size are reproduced from that table; the DNA served to infer D and trimming. The sample lists approximately 5,700 clones, 65% to 85% occurring once. V gave up 2 bases and J gave up 5 bases; unmatched junction bases: 2. The CDR3 sequence is 13 residues long. V gene TRBV12-3 or TRBV12-4 combines with J gene TRBJ2-5, with 7 bases that match TRBD2. The TCR was taken from a human donor in a cohort sampled during active COVID-19. Sequenced input: peripheral blood. The CDR3 sequence is CASSLSGTETQYF. CDR3 sequence (DNA): TGTGCCAGCAGTTTAAGCGGGACGGAGACCCAGTACTTC.